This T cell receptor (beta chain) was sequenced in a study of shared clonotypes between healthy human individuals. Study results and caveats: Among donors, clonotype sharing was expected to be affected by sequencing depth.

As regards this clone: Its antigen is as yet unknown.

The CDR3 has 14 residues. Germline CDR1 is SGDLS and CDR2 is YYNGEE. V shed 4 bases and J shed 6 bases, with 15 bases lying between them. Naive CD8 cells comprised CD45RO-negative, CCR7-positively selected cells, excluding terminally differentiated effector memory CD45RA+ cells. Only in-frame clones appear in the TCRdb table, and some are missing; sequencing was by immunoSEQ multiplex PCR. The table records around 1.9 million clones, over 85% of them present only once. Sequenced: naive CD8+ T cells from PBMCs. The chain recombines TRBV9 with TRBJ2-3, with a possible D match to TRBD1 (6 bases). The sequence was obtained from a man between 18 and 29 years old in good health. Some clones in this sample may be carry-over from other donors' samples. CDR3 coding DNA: TGTGCCAGCAGCCCTCAGGGGCTCGGGGATACGCAGTATTTT. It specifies CASSPQGLGDTQYF.